This T cell receptor (beta chain) came from a study of cytomegalovirus exposure and HLA in healthy donors. Turning to the study itself: The study's early data release held 80 million to 95 million unique TCRs from HLA-typed donors.

There are 16 residues in the CDR3. Germline V gives CDR1 SGDLS, CDR2 YYNGEE. V shed 3 bases, J shed 4 bases, and the junction held 8 bases outside the gene matches. Study findings and constraints: A later analysis reportedly found that, within productive TCRs, an Asian-associated ancestry cluster had fewer N-insertions than the mean observed across the roughly 700 donors.

With 60 Vbeta and 13 Jbeta primers, the PCR was carried out. Libraries were prepared by immunoSEQ multiplex PCR; TCRdb keeps only in-frame clonotypes and omits some of them. The table lists around 90,000 clones, just over 75% of them singletons. Of note for this clone: Its cognate antigen is unknown.

The receptor's source is a man aged 25-45 years in good health and CMV-seronegative. The specimen sequenced was PBMCs. V and J are TRBV9 and TRBJ2-5, with 11 bases aligning to TRBD1. CDR3 protein: CASSGGAGTGGETQYF. The CDR3 DNA reads TGTGCCAGCAGCGGGGGGGCCGGGACAGGGGGAGAGACCCAGTACTTC.